Below, 6 T cell receptor beta chains from the same sample are listed, as sequenced in a study of response to subunit inactivated influenza vaccine. TCRdb redid the calling of the RT-PCR reads with MiXCR, one entry per CDR3 protein. The sample contains roughly 650,000 distinct CDR3 sequences, around a sixth of which appear only once. The source was PBMCs from blood, collected 11 to 12 days after vaccination. The origin of the receptors is a man aged 45-65 years who received an inactivated influenza vaccine.

The rearrangement links TRBV20-1 to TRBJ2-7, with 9 bases aligning to TRBD1. Germline CDR1 reads DFQATT; CDR2 reads SNEGSKA (reference sequence). V gave up 3 bases and J gave up 5 bases; unmatched junction bases: 8. The CDR3 length is 14 residues. DNA for the CDR3: TGCAGTGCTAGTATCCCACAGGGGGCGGACGAGCAGTACTTC. Translated: CSASIPQGADEQYF.

This clonotype has more than one count but fewer than ten. The chain couples TRBV15 to TRBJ2-1; TRBD1 aligns across 7 bases. Unmatched junction bases numbered 5, after V lost 6 bases and J lost 6 bases. This CDR3 contains 13 residues. Germline CDR1 and CDR2: LNHNV and YYDKDF (reference sequence). The DNA of the CDR3 is TGTGCCACCAGAGAGGCAGGGGGCAATGAGCAGTTCTTC. It codes for CATREAGGNEQFF.

This chain uses TRBV20-1 with TRBJ2-3; 10 bases line up with TRBD1. CDR1 and CDR2 (germline): DFQATT, SNEGSKA (reference sequence). J was trimmed by 3 bases and V by 8 bases; bases with no gene match: 8. The CDR3 covers 14 residues. The CDR3 DNA reads as TGCAGTACTACCGGGACAGGGGCAACAGATACGCAGTATTTT. This sequence encodes CSTTGTGATDTQYF.

The gene calls are TRBV6-1 and TRBJ2-7; 8 bases line up with TRBD1. V lost 6 bases to trimming and J lost 3 bases; unmatched junction nucleotides: 7. CDR3 length: 14 amino acids. Germline CDR1 is MNHNS and CDR2 is SASEGT. CDR3 in DNA: TGTGCCAGCAGCTTCAAACAGGGGGTCTACGAGCAGTACTTC. Translating it yields CASSFKQGVYEQYF.

Only a few counts were recorded for this clonotype. The chain combines TRBV18 with TRBJ1-2; D is uncertain. Germline CDR1 is KGHSH and CDR2 is LQKENI. The CDR3 length is 17 residues. V lost 0 bases, J lost 5 bases, and 19 bases lay in between. The DNA of the CDR3 is TGTGCCAGCTCACCACCGCTGGATCTGAATTCCTTTTATGGCTACACCTTC. Amino acids: CASSPPLDLNSFYGYTF.

The chain combines TRBV5-6 with TRBJ1-2; tentative D call: TRBD1 (6 bases). Looked up from germline, CDR1 is SGHDT and CDR2 is YYEEEE. V gave up 4 bases and J gave up 7 bases, with 11 bases separating them. This CDR3 spans 12 amino acids. The CDR3 sequence: CASSIKQGGYTF. DNA for the CDR3: TGTGCCAGCAGCATAAAACAGGGTGGCTACACCTTC.